The rows below give T cell receptor beta chains drawn from one sample of a study of CD8 T cells in ankylosing spondylitis. One entry per CDR3 protein, called by TCRdb with MiXCR from the 5' RACE reads. Found here are 650,000 to 800,000 distinct CDR3 sequences, around 17% of them singletons; the top ten hold around a fifth. Sequencing was carried out using blood, either unsorted or a sorted T cell fraction (not recorded which). The receptors derive from a male donor with ankylosing spondylitis. The conserved cysteine and the conserved F or W are not part of the CDR3 here.

TRBV29-1 | SVDPRGADGYT
TRBV4-3 | ASSHEGQGRESPLH
TRBV20-1 | SARVGTPNSPLH
TRBV5-6 | ASSKSGQYRYEQY
TRBV4-3 | ASSHEGLAGDEQF
TRBV5-1 | ASSFTTATNEKLF
TRBV5-1 | ASSPNLNTGGSYGYT
TRBV5-1 | ASSPRPGGEKNIQY
TRBV7-6 | ASSLGWGTGELF
TRBV15 | ATSRARAAGNTIY
TRBV27 | ASSQLISGANVLT
TRBV25-1 | ASSHGRETGELF
TRBV19 | ASSVWTGGNEQF
TRBV29-1 | SVGGSEGTY
TRBV7-9 | ASSTGDRAAGYT
TRBV6-5 | ASSYWTGGGETQY
TRBV10-3 | AISESNWQGAGANVLT
TRBV6-1 | ASSLAGGTYEQY
TRBV27 | ASRRGLAGTLNEQF
TRBV19 | ASSIKGRVRQPQH
TRBV12-3/TRBV12-4 | ASSLALGGYT